This is a list of T cell receptor beta chains from one sample in a study of neurological immune-mediated disorders. In TCRdb, the 5' RACE reads were re-called with MiXCR into one record per CDR3 protein. The sample carries 120,000 or so distinct CDR3 sequences, around 3% recorded once. The sequenced material came from PBMCs. Receptors were obtained from a woman in her twenties or thirties with multiple sclerosis. CDR3s leave out the opening cysteine and the closing phenylalanine or tryptophan. D genes are given only for firm matches. Only part of the rows carry a size: once, few, many, or a class if the clone is expanded.

v_gene: TRBV27
j_gene: TRBJ1-6
abundance: many
d_gene: NA
CDR3aa: ASSLLDRSPLH

v_gene: TRBV28
j_gene: TRBJ2-7
abundance: many
d_gene: NA
CDR3aa: ASKTGQFNYEQY

v_gene: TRBV5-1
j_gene: TRBJ1-1
abundance: many
d_gene: NA
CDR3aa: ASTYNTEAF

v_gene: TRBV9
j_gene: TRBJ2-7
abundance: many
d_gene: TRBD1
CDR3aa: ASSVGPSGQTYEQY

v_gene: TRBV18
j_gene: TRBJ1-1
abundance: many
d_gene: NA
CDR3aa: ASSPPRGPNTEAF

v_gene: TRBV6-2/TRBV6-3
j_gene: TRBJ1-1
abundance: many
d_gene: NA
CDR3aa: ASSPGPVFGAF

v_gene: TRBV6-5
j_gene: TRBJ2-5
abundance: many
d_gene: NA
CDR3aa: ASSYSRIQETQY

v_gene: TRBV5-1
j_gene: TRBJ2-1
abundance: many
d_gene: TRBD1
CDR3aa: ASSLQGASYNEQF

v_gene: TRBV20-1
j_gene: TRBJ1-1
abundance: many
d_gene: TRBD1
CDR3aa: SVNPGQGTEAF

v_gene: TRBV7-9
j_gene: TRBJ2-1
abundance: many
d_gene: NA
CDR3aa: ASSLATRVGPLYNEQF

v_gene: TRBV7-2
j_gene: TRBJ2-1
abundance: many
d_gene: TRBD2
CDR3aa: ASSAGLAFNEQF

v_gene: TRBV4-3
j_gene: TRBJ2-1
abundance: many
d_gene: NA
CDR3aa: ASSPERWGQNNEQF

v_gene: TRBV18
j_gene: TRBJ2-1
abundance: many
d_gene: NA
CDR3aa: ASSLDTGLNEQF

v_gene: TRBV19
j_gene: TRBJ2-3
abundance: many
d_gene: NA
CDR3aa: ASSIDGLRDTQY

v_gene: TRBV29-1
j_gene: TRBJ2-1
abundance: many
d_gene: NA
CDR3aa: SAGTEQF

v_gene: TRBV3-1
j_gene: TRBJ2-7
abundance: many
d_gene: TRBD1
CDR3aa: ASSRDRAVGQY

v_gene: TRBV10-3
j_gene: TRBJ1-3
abundance: many
d_gene: NA
CDR3aa: AITPISSGNTIY

v_gene: TRBV7-2
j_gene: TRBJ2-7
abundance: many
d_gene: TRBD1
CDR3aa: ASSPRDSGGEQY

v_gene: TRBV7-2
j_gene: TRBJ1-4
abundance: many
d_gene: TRBD1
CDR3aa: ASSPQGGNEKLF

v_gene: TRBV10-3
j_gene: TRBJ2-3
abundance: many
d_gene: NA
CDR3aa: AISESGPTDTQY

v_gene: TRBV10-3
j_gene: TRBJ1-2
abundance: many
d_gene: TRBD1
CDR3aa: AISEAPGQGYYGYT

v_gene: TRBV4-3
j_gene: TRBJ2-1
abundance: many
d_gene: NA
CDR3aa: ASSQWGAENEQF

v_gene: TRBV6-2/TRBV6-3
j_gene: TRBJ1-2
abundance: many
d_gene: NA
CDR3aa: ASSYSHYGYT

v_gene: TRBV27
j_gene: TRBJ2-1
abundance: many
d_gene: TRBD1
CDR3aa: ASKTGGFYEQF

v_gene: TRBV6-2/TRBV6-3
j_gene: TRBJ1-1
abundance: many
d_gene: NA
CDR3aa: ASSFGGPNTEAF

v_gene: TRBV7-2
j_gene: TRBJ1-4
abundance: many
d_gene: NA
CDR3aa: ASSYWGLNEKLF

v_gene: TRBV10-3
j_gene: TRBJ2-3
abundance: once
d_gene: NA
CDR3aa: AIRGGATDTQY

v_gene: TRBV7-2
j_gene: TRBJ2-7
abundance: many
d_gene: NA
CDR3aa: ASSLRVGPSYEQY

v_gene: TRBV3-1
j_gene: TRBJ1-3
abundance: NA
d_gene: TRBD1
CDR3aa: ASSPRTGRPWGNTIY

v_gene: TRBV5-5
j_gene: TRBJ2-3
abundance: many
d_gene: TRBD2
CDR3aa: ASSSGTSPTTDTQY

v_gene: TRBV5-1
j_gene: TRBJ2-7
abundance: many
d_gene: NA
CDR3aa: ASSGDNPLYDEQY

v_gene: TRBV20-1
j_gene: TRBJ2-2
abundance: many
d_gene: TRBD2
CDR3aa: SARRDAGGSSTGELF

v_gene: TRBV5-1
j_gene: TRBJ2-7
abundance: many
d_gene: TRBD1
CDR3aa: ASSPGQVWEQY